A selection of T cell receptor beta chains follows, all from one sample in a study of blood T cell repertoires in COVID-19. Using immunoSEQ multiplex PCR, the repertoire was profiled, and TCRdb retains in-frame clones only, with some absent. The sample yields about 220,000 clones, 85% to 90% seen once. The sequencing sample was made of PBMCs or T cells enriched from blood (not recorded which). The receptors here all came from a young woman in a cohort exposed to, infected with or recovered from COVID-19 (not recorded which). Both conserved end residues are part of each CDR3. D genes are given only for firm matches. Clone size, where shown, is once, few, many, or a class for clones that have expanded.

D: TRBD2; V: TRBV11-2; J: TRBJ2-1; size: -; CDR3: CASRSTSGRAHNEQFF; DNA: TGTGCCAGCAGATCGACTAGCGGGAGGGCCCACAATGAGCAGTTCTTC
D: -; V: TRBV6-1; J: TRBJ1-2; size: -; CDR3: CASSEGGGYYGYTF; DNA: TGTGCCAGCAGTGAAGGCGGGGGCTACTATGGCTACACCTTC
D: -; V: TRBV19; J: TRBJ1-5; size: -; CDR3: CASSIGGLRGNQPQHF; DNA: TGTGCCAGTAGTATAGGTGGACTGAGGGGCAATCAGCCCCAGCATTTT
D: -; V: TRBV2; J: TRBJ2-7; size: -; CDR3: CASSAQGILSYEQYF; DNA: TGTGCCAGCAGTGCCCAGGGGATCCTCTCCTACGAGCAGTACTTC
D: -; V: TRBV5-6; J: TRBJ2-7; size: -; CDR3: CASRGDGGSYEQYF; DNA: TGTGCCAGCAGGGGGGACGGGGGCTCCTACGAGCAGTACTTC
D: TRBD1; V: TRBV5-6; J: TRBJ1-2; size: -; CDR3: CASSFGQEGHGYTF; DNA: TGTGCCAGCAGCTTTGGACAGGAGGGGCATGGCTACACCTTC
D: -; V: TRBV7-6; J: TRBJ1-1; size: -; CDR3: CASSPSGSLTEAFF; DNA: TGTGCCAGCAGCCCCTCAGGGTCTCTCACTGAAGCTTTCTTT
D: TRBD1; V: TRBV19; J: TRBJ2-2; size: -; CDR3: CASNRDRVSGELFF; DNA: TGTGCCAGTAACCGGGACAGGGTCAGCGGGGAGCTGTTTTTT
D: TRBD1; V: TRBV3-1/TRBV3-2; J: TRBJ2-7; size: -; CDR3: CASSHGQVEGYEQYF; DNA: TGTGCCAGCAGCCACGGACAGGTCGAAGGCTACGAGCAGTACTTC
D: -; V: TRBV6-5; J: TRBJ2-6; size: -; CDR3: CASSYLGLGANVLTF; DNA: TGTGCCAGCAGTTACTTGGGGCTTGGGGCCAACGTCCTGACTTTC
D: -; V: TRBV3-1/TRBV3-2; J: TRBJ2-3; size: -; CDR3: CASSPGQPKSDTQYF; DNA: TGTGCCAGCAGCCCTGGACAGCCTAAATCCGATACGCAGTATTTT
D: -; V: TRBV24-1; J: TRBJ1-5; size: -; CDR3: CATSDHGGQPQHF; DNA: TGTGCCACCAGTGATCACGGGGGTCAGCCCCAGCATTTT
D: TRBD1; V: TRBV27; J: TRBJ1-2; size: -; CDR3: CASSSGQGGYTF; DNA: TGTGCCAGCAGTTCCGGACAGGGAGGCTACACCTTC
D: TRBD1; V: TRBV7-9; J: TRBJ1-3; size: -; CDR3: CASSFQGPGQGNTIYF; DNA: TGTGCCAGCAGCTTTCAAGGTCCCGGACAGGGGAACACCATATATTTT
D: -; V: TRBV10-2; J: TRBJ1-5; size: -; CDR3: CASSVTLLETQHF; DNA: TGCGCCAGCTCGGTTACGCTACTCGAGACCCAGCATTTT
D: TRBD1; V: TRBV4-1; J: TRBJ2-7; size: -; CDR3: CASSQAWSGTGISYEQYF; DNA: TGCGCCAGCAGCCAAGCTTGGTCCGGGACAGGGATCTCCTACGAGCAGTACTTC
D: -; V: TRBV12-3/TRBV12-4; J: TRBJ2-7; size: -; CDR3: CASRRSGYEQYF; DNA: TGTGCCAGCAGAAGATCAGGGTACGAGCAGTACTTC
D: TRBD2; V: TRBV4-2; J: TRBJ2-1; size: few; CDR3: CASSQDASGGSGNEQFF; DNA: TGTGCCAGCAGCCAAGATGCTAGCGGGGGCTCAGGAAATGAGCAGTTCTTC
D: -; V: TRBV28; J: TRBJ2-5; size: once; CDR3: CASRPQAYGETQYF; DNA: TGTGCCAGCAGACCCCAGGCTTATGGGGAGACCCAGTACTTC
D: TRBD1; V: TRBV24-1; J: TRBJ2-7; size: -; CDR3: CATSEDRGGRYEQYF; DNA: TGTGCCACCAGTGAAGACAGGGGGGGCCGGTACGAGCAGTACTTC
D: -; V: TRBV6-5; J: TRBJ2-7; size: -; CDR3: CASTRDGTYEQYF; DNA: TGTGCCAGCACCAGAGACGGGACCTACGAGCAGTACTTC
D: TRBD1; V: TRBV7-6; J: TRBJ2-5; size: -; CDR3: CARLVLRGRQETQYF; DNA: TGTGCCAGGCTGGTTCTCAGGGGGCGGCAAGAGACCCAGTACTTC
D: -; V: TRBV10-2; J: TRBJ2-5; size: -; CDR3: CASSEPDPEGIETQYF; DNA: TGCGCCAGCAGTGAGCCGGACCCCGAGGGTATCGAGACCCAGTACTTC
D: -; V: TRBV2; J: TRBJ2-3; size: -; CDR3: CASSEGYPPSTDTQYF; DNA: TGTGCCAGCAGTGAGGGCTACCCGCCCTCCACAGATACGCAGTATTTT
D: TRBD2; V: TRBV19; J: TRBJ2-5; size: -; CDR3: CASSNGGYFETQYF; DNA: TGTGCCAGTAGTAACGGGGGGTACTTCGAGACCCAGTACTTC
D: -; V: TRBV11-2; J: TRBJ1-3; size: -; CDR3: CASSLGGGFSGNTIYF; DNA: TGTGCCAGCAGCTTAGGCGGAGGGTTCTCTGGAAACACCATATATTTT
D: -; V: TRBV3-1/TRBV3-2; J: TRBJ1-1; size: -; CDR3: CASSQDGPSRRVF; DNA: TGTGCCAGCAGCCAAGACGGGCCGTCTAGGAGGGTCTTT
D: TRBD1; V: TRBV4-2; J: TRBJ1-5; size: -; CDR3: CASSPGGQPQHF; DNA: TGTGCCAGCAGCCCAGGGGGGCAGCCCCAGCATTTT
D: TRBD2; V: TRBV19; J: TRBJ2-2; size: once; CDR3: CASSLRGGGNTGELFF; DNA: TGTGCCAGTAGTCTTCGGGGGGGCGGTAACACCGGGGAGCTGTTTTTT
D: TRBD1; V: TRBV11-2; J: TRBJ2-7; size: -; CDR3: CASSRDRGNEQYF; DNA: TGTGCCAGCAGTCGGGACAGGGGGAACGAGCAGTACTTC
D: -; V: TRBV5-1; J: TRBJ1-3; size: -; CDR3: CASSIDTSSGNTIYF; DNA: TGCGCCAGCAGCATCGACACTAGCTCTGGAAACACCATATATTTT
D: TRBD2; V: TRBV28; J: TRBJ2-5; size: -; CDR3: CASSLAASGDQETQYF; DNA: TGTGCCAGCAGTTTAGCGGCTAGCGGGGATCAAGAGACCCAGTACTTC
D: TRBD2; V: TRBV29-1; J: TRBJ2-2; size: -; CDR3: CSRGGGSNTGELFF; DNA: TGCAGTCGGGGGGGCGGCTCGAACACCGGGGAGCTGTTTTTT
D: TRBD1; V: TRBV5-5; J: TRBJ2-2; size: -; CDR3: CASSPWPPGQGVSGELFF; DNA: TGTGCCAGCAGCCCTTGGCCCCCGGGACAGGGGGTCTCCGGGGAGCTGTTTTTT
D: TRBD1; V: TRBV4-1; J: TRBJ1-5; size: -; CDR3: CASSLWTGEQPQHF; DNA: TGCGCCAGCAGCCTGTGGACAGGGGAACAGCCCCAGCATTTT
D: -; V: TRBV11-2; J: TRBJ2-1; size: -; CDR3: CASSLRPIRRRRDNEQFF; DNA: TGTGCCAGCAGCTTACGGCCTATTAGGCGAAGGAGGGACAATGAGCAGTTCTTC
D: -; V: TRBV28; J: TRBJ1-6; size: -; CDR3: CASSLRTAGDSPLHF; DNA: TGTGCCAGCAGTTTAAGGACAGCCGGAGATTCACCCCTCCACTTT
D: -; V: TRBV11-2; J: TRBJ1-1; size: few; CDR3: CASSVTVNTEAFF; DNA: TGTGCCAGCAGCGTGACAGTTAACACTGAAGCTTTCTTT
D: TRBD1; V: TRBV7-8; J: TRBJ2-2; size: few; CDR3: CASKEGTGDIPGELFF; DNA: TGTGCCAGCAAAGAGGGGACAGGGGATATCCCCGGGGAGCTGTTTTTT
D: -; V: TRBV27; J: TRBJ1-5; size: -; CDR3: CASSFLGRGPSNQPQHF; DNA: TGTGCCAGCAGTTTCCTCGGGCGGGGACCTAGCAATCAGCCCCAGCATTTT
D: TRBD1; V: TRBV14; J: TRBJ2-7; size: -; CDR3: CASSQIQGGFYEQYF; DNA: TGTGCCAGCAGCCAAATACAGGGGGGCTTCTACGAGCAGTACTTC
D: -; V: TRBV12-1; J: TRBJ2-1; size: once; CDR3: CASSPSGRGHNEQFF; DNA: TGTGCCAGCAGCCCGAGCGGGAGGGGGCACAATGAGCAGTTCTTC
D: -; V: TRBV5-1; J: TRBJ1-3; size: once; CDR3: CASSLRGLASGNTIYF; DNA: TGCGCCAGCAGCTTGAGAGGGCTGGCCTCTGGAAACACCATATATTTT
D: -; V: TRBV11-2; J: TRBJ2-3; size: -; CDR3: CASSIGTLRGDTQYF; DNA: TGTGCCAGCAGCATCGGGACCCTCAGGGGAGATACGCAGTATTTT
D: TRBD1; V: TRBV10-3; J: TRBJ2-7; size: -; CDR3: CAISSGTGRSYEQYF; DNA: TGTGCCATCAGCTCCGGGACAGGGCGCTCCTACGAGCAGTACTTC
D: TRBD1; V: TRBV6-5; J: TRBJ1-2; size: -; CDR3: CASRGQGMGYTF; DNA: TGTGCCAGCCGGGGACAGGGGATGGGCTACACCTTC
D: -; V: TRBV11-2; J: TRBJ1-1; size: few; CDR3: CASSPDTGRTEAFF; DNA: TGTGCCAGCAGCCCAGACACTGGAAGGACTGAAGCTTTCTTT
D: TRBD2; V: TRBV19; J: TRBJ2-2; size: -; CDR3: CATLGGLVTGELFF; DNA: TGTGCCACCCTAGGAGGACTAGTGACCGGGGAGCTGTTTTTT
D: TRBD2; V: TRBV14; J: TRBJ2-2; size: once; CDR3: CASSQSELAGGGELFF; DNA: TGTGCCAGCAGCCAAAGTGAACTAGCGGGAGGCGGGGAGCTGTTTTTT
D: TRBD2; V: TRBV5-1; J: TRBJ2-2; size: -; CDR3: CASSFLADTGELFF; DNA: TGCGCCAGCAGCTTCCTAGCGGACACCGGGGAGCTGTTTTTT
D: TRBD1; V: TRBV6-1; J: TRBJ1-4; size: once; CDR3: CASSEGTGRWEKLFF; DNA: TGTGCCAGCAGTGAAGGGACAGGGAGGTGGGAAAAACTGTTTTTT
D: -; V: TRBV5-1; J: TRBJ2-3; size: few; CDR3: CASSLPENGDTQYF; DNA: TGCGCCAGCAGCTTGCCGGAAAACGGGGATACGCAGTATTTT
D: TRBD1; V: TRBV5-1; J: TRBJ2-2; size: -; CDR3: CASSLGQGALNTGELFF; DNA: TGCGCCAGCAGCCTGGGACAGGGGGCATTAAACACCGGGGAGCTGTTTTTT
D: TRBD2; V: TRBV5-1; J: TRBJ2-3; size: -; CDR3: CASSLAAGGTDTQYF; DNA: TGCGCCAGCAGCTTGGCAGCGGGGGGGACAGATACGCAGTATTTT
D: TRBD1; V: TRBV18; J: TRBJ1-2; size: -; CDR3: CASSTTGNGYTF; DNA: TGTGCCAGCTCAACGACAGGGAACGGCTACACCTTC
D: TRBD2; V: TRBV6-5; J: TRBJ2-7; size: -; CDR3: CASSYSATSGSYEQYF; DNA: TGTGCCAGCAGTTACTCAGCGACTAGCGGGTCCTACGAGCAGTACTTC
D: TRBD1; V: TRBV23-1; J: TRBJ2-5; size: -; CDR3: CASSQFGLDRDQETQYF; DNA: TGCGCCAGCAGTCAATTTGGCCTTGACAGGGACCAAGAGACCCAGTACTTC